The TCR beta chain described here comes from a study of cytomegalovirus exposure and HLA in healthy donors. Study findings and constraints: The study recorded 150 to 200 TCR beta chains that were cytomegalovirus-associated. In vitro, a few CMV-associated chains proved specific for CMV antigens.

Libraries were prepared by immunoSEQ multiplex PCR; TCRdb keeps only in-frame clonotypes and omits some of them. The table records tens of thousands of clones, 95% of them present only once. Remarks on this clone: Antigen unknown.

The CDR3 contains 14 residues. Losses at the gene ends were 8 bases for V and 2 bases for J; bases not matched to a gene: 7. Per the germline V gene, CDR1 is SNHLY and CDR2 is FYNNEI. This TCR was sampled from a woman aged 18-29 years in good health and CMV-seronegative. Material: PBMCs. The gene calls are TRBV2 and TRBJ2-3; 7 nucleotides line up with TRBD2. The CDR3 loop is CASRGGLTTDTQYF. As DNA, the CDR3 is TGTGCCAGCCGCGGGGGACTTACCACAGATACGCAGTATTTT.